The rows below give T cell receptor beta chains drawn from one sample of a study of blood T cell repertoires in COVID-19. TCRdb's copy holds only in-frame clones and misses some; the assay was immunoSEQ multiplex PCR. The data contain 150,000 to 200,000 clones, 90% of them singletons. The sample taken for sequencing was peripheral blood. All receptors come from a man aged 50 to 59 with acute or convalescent COVID-19. Each CDR3 is given with its conserved first and last residue. Each record gives: J gene, clone size, CDR3 length, V gene, D gene, CDR3 DNA, CDR3 protein. A D gene is named only where the DNA matches it firmly. Clone size is shown for a subset of rows, as once, few, many or a class of expanded clone.

TRBJ2-7,-,15,TRBV3-1/TRBV3-2,-,TGTGCCAGCAGCCATAGAGGGAACCCCTCCTACGAGCAGTACTTC,CASSHRGNPSYEQYF
TRBJ2-2,-,16,TRBV11-1,-,TGTGCCAGCAGCTTAAGGCGGGGTGGGAACACCGGGGAGCTGTTTTTT,CASSLRRGGNTGELFF
TRBJ2-7,-,13,TRBV27,TRBD2,TGTGCCAGCAGTAGCGGGAGAGGAACAGAGCAGTACTTC,CASSSGRGTEQYF
TRBJ2-6,once,16,TRBV7-2,-,TGTGCCAGCAGCTTAGACGCAGGGGCTGGGGCCAACGTCCTGACTTTC,CASSLDAGAGANVLTF
TRBJ1-4,-,13,TRBV5-1,-,TGCGCCAGCAGCCGAGGGAAGGACGAAAAACTGTTTTTT,CASSRGKDEKLFF
TRBJ1-2,-,13,TRBV3-1/TRBV3-2,TRBD1,TGTGCCAGCAGCCGGGGACAGGGGGATGGCTACACCTTC,CASSRGQGDGYTF
TRBJ1-2,-,16,TRBV6-2/TRBV6-3,TRBD1,TGTGCCAGCAGTTTCCTTCCGGGACAGACCATCTATGGCTACACCTTC,CASSFLPGQTIYGYTF
TRBJ1-1,-,13,TRBV29-1,TRBD1,TGCAGCGTCGCGGACAGGGGGTTAGCTGAAGCTTTCTTT,CSVADRGLAEAFF
TRBJ1-6,-,15,TRBV2,-,TGTGCCAGCAGTCGGCCGGGGGTACAGAATTCACCCCTCCACTTT,CASSRPGVQNSPLHF
TRBJ1-5,-,15,TRBV28,TRBD1,TGTGCCAGCAGCCCCGGGACAGGGCTATCGTGGCCCCAGCATTTT,CASSPGTGLSWPQHF
TRBJ2-2,-,15,TRBV30,-,TGTGCCTGGAGTGTACAAAGTACGAACACCGGGGAGCTGTTTTTT,CAWSVQSTNTGELFF
TRBJ2-7,-,16,TRBV4-1,TRBD2,TGCGCCAGCAGCCAAGGGGGCGGGAGGCGCTCCTACGAGCAGTACTTC,CASSQGGGRRSYEQYF
TRBJ1-1,-,14,TRBV28,-,TGTGCCAGCAGTAGCCCTGCCTTGAACACTGAAGCTTTCTTT,CASSSPALNTEAFF
TRBJ1-1,once,15,TRBV19,-,TGTGCCAGTACCGACGCCCCGGGGGGCGGCACTGAAGCTTTCTTT,CASTDAPGGGTEAFF
TRBJ1-5,-,14,TRBV6-5,TRBD1,TGTGCCAGCATGGACAGGGGGCGAGGTCAGCCCCAGCATTTT,CASMDRGRGQPQHF
TRBJ2-7,many,15,TRBV6-5,TRBD1,TGTGCCAGCAACAGATGGACAGGGGGCGCGGGGGAGCAGTACTTC,CASNRWTGGAGEQYF
TRBJ2-1,-,16,TRBV19,TRBD1,TGTGCCAGTAGTATATATGGCAGGGGGCTAAGTGGTGAGCAGTTCTTC,CASSIYGRGLSGEQFF
TRBJ1-5,-,13,TRBV2,-,TGTGCCAGCAGTGATGAGGCTAATCAGCCCCAGCATTTT,CASSDEANQPQHF
TRBJ2-1,once,16,TRBV9,TRBD2,TGTGCCAGCAGCCTTCAGACTAGCGGGACATACAATGAGCAGTTCTTC,CASSLQTSGTYNEQFF
TRBJ2-1,-,11,TRBV27,-,TGTGCCAGCAGTACCCAGGGTGAGCAGTTCTTC,CASSTQGEQFF
TRBJ2-5,-,14,TRBV7-6,-,TGTGCCAGCAGCCGGGGGGCGGTACAAGAGACCCAGTACTTC,CASSRGAVQETQYF
TRBJ1-3,-,16,TRBV6-5,-,TGTGCCAGCAGTTACTCACAGGCCAACTCTGGAAACACCATATATTTT,CASSYSQANSGNTIYF
TRBJ1-1,-,15,TRBV5-1,TRBD1,TGCGCCAGCAGCTTGGTGGGGACAGTGAACACTGAAGCTTTCTTT,CASSLVGTVNTEAFF
TRBJ2-5,-,16,TRBV5-6,-,TGTGCCAGCAGCGTGGTCGGGGGGCGGTATAGTGAGACCCAGTACTTC,CASSVVGGRYSETQYF
TRBJ1-1,-,14,TRBV7-9,TRBD1,TGTGCCAGCAGCCAGGGGGGTTCTAAAACTGAAGCTTTCTTT,CASSQGGSKTEAFF
TRBJ2-1,-,15,TRBV19,TRBD2,TGTGCCAGTAGTATTACTAGCGGGGTGTACAATGAGCAGTTCTTC,CASSITSGVYNEQFF
TRBJ2-7,-,15,TRBV29-1,TRBD2,TGCAGCGTTGAAGTTCCGGGACTAGCGGCCTACGAGCAGTACTTC,CSVEVPGLAAYEQYF
TRBJ1-5,-,13,TRBV7-2,-,TGTGCCAGCAGCTTTAAGGGAGATCAGCCCCAGCATTTT,CASSFKGDQPQHF
TRBJ2-3,-,17,TRBV27,TRBD2,TGTGCCAGCACCCCCGGGACTAGCGGGATGAGTACAGATACGCAGTATTTT,CASTPGTSGMSTDTQYF
TRBJ1-3,-,17,TRBV5-1,-,TGCGCCAGCAGCTTGGGAAGTGGGGCTCTCTCTGGAAACACCATATATTTT,CASSLGSGALSGNTIYF
TRBJ2-7,-,12,TRBV28,-,TGTGCCAGCAGTTTATCCCCGTGGAGCAGGTACTTC,CASSLSPWSRYF
TRBJ2-7,once,12,TRBV28,-,TGTGCCAGCAGTTCCTCCTTTTACGAGCAGTACTTC,CASSSSFYEQYF
TRBJ2-5,-,12,TRBV29-1,TRBD2,TGCAGCGTAGCGACGGGGGGAGAGACCCAGTACTTC,CSVATGGETQYF
TRBJ1-4,once,14,TRBV2,TRBD1,TGTGCCAGCAGTCCCGGGACAGTTAATGAAAAACTGTTTTTT,CASSPGTVNEKLFF
TRBJ1-3,once,14,TRBV4-1,-,TGCGCCAGCAGCCAAACAGGGCCCGGAAACACCATATATTTT,CASSQTGPGNTIYF
TRBJ1-2,-,12,TRBV7-9,-,TGTGCCAGCACCCTAGGGGGGGATGGCTACACCTTC,CASTLGGDGYTF
TRBJ2-3,-,18,TRBV2,TRBD2,TGTGCCAGCAGTGAAAGGAGGCGGGGGAGGACTAGCACAGATACGCAGTATTTT,CASSERRRGRTSTDTQYF
TRBJ1-3,once,14,TRBV7-9,-,TGTGCCAGCAGCTTAGCTGGGGGCGAAAACACCATATATTTT,CASSLAGGENTIYF
TRBJ1-5,-,12,TRBV28,-,TGTGCCACCCGAGTTAGCAATCAGCCCCAGCATTTT,CATRVSNQPQHF
TRBJ2-5,-,15,TRBV7-3,-,TGTGCCAGCAGCTTAATGGGGGCGAAAGGAGAGACCCAGTACTTC,CASSLMGAKGETQYF
TRBJ1-2,-,19,TRBV6-4,-,TGTGCCAGCAGTGACTCGATCACCGGACCCGTGGGGCTAAACTATGGCTACACCTTC,CASSDSITGPVGLNYGYTF
TRBJ2-3,once,15,TRBV4-1,TRBD2,TGCGCCAGCAGCCAGTCGAAGGGAGGGCGGGATACGCAGTATTTT,CASSQSKGGRDTQYF
TRBJ2-2,-,16,TRBV2,-,TGTGCCAGCAGTGAGAACGCGGCGGTGAACACCGGGGAGCTGTTTTTT,CASSENAAVNTGELFF
TRBJ1-1,-,14,TRBV6-2/TRBV6-3,-,TGTGCCAGCAGTTACACGGGTAGCGGGACTGAAGCTTTCTTT,CASSYTGSGTEAFF
TRBJ2-2,-,14,TRBV27,-,TGTGCCAGCAGTCCACCGACTAACACCGGGGAGCTGTTTTTT,CASSPPTNTGELFF
TRBJ2-6,-,16,TRBV5-5,-,TGTGCCAGCAGCGAAGGGGGAACCTCTGGGGCCAACGTCCTGACTTTC,CASSEGGTSGANVLTF
TRBJ2-2,-,16,TRBV3-1/TRBV3-2,-,TGTGCCAGCAGCCAAGAAGGCAGGGGTTACACCGGGGAGCTGTTTTTT,CASSQEGRGYTGELFF
TRBJ1-1,-,13,TRBV7-2,-,TGTGCCAGCAGCTTAGCGACAAAGACTGAAGCTTTCTTT,CASSLATKTEAFF
TRBJ1-1,-,14,TRBV7-3,TRBD1,TGTGCCAGCAGCCTACAGGGGGGTGGCACTGAAGCTTTCTTT,CASSLQGGGTEAFF